The 30 T cell receptor beta chains listed next were all sequenced from one sample in a study of CD8 T cells in ankylosing spondylitis. One entry per CDR3 protein, called by TCRdb with MiXCR from the 5' RACE reads. The sample lists 100,000 to 150,000 distinct CDR3 sequences, 9.3% seen once, with approximately 3.6% in the top ten. Sequences were obtained from blood, either unsorted or a sorted T cell fraction (not recorded which). The receptors stem from a male donor with ankylosing spondylitis or in good health (not recorded which).

This clonotype has at least ten counts. The V call is TRBV5-1, the J call TRBJ2-1; possibly TRBD1 for D (6 bases). This CDR3 is 15 amino acids long. Trimming cost V 7 bases and J 6 bases, with 20 bases left between them. Germline CDR1 SGHRS, CDR2 YFSETQ. The CDR3 protein is CASGFGTYEGNEQFF. CDR3 bases: TGCGCCAGCGGGTTCGGGACATACGAGGGCAATGAGCAGTTCTTC.

This clonotype was detected many times. This rearrangement joins TRBV3-1 to TRBJ2-1; D is uncertain. V lost 0 bases, J lost 0 bases, and 9 bases lay in between. The CDR3 runs to 16 residues. Germline loops: CDR1 LGHDT, CDR2 YNNKEL (reference sequence). The CDR3 sequence is CASSQDGLHSYNEQFF. The CDR3 bases are TGTGCCAGCAGCCAAGACGGCTTACACTCCTACAATGAGCAGTTCTTC.

With regard to this clonotype: Germline is not matched at one junction end, which may reflect a read error. The chain combines TRBV5-1 with TRBJ2-6; TRBD1 might be the D (5 bases). The CDR3 contains 15 residues. CDR1 and CDR2 (germline): SGHRS, YFSETQ. The CDR3 spells CASTPVGAGANGLTF. CDR3 DNA: TGCGCCAGCACCCCTGTAGGCGCTGGGGCCAACGGCCTGACTTTC.

This clonotype was seen ten or more times. CDR3 DNA: TGTGCCAGCAGCGGGACAGTCACAGATACGCAGTATTTT. Translating gives CASSGTVTDTQYF. The gene calls are TRBV2 and TRBJ2-3; 7 bases match TRBD1. This CDR3 region has 13 residues. The V gene end was trimmed by 6 bases and the J gene end by 2 bases; junction bases not matched to a gene: 2. Germline-derived CDR1 and CDR2 are SNHLY and FYNNEI.

This clonotype was observed a handful of times. The chain couples TRBV5-1 to TRBJ2-5; D might be TRBD2 (6 bases). CDR1 is SGHRS, CDR2 YFSETQ, per germline. The CDR3 is 15 residues long. Between the trimmed V and J ends, which lost 1 base and 4 bases, there was a span of 14 bases. The CDR3 nucleotides read TGCGCCAGCAGCTTGACCGGGTCAGCGGGAGAGACCCAGTACTTC. It codes for CASSLTGSAGETQYF. The full variable domain, completed using reference TRBV5-1 and TRBJ2-5, is KAGVTQTPRYLIKTRGQQVTLSCSPISGHRSVSWYQQTPGQGLQFLFEYFSETQRNKGNFPGRFSGRQFSNSRSEMNVSTLELGDSALYLCASSLTGSAGETQYFGPGTRLLVL.

This clonotype has just a few counts. The rearrangement uses TRBV14 and TRBJ2-2; 8 bases align to TRBD1. This CDR3 is built from 17 residues. Germline values: CDR1 SGHDN, CDR2 FVKESK. V lost 2 bases and J lost 2; bases outside the gene matches: 7. The CDR3 coding sequence is TGTGCCAGCAGCCAACAGGGGGCCTTTCCAAACACCGGGGAGCTGTTTTTT. Its translation: CASSQQGAFPNTGELFF.

This clonotype was detected many times. The CDR3 DNA sequence: TGTGCCAGCAGTTACGTACTTGGGGGCGCGGCCGGGGAGCTGTTTTTT. Its translation: CASSYVLGGAAGELFF. This rearrangement joins TRBV6-5 to TRBJ2-2, with a possible D match to TRBD1 (6 bases). The CDR3 covers 16 residues. Per the germline V gene, CDR1 is MNHEY and CDR2 is SVGAGI. Trimming took 2 bases from V and 6 from J, leaving 16 bases between them.

In its sample, this clonotype was seen once. This may be a read error, as it is one base from a much larger clone. The chain has TRBV12-1 and TRBJ2-1; the DNA was not compared with TRBD2, the D call given in the table. TRBV12-1 is termed a pseudogene. The CDR3 consists of 16 residues. CDR3 nucleotide sequence: TGTGCCAGCAGCTTGCTTAGCGGGATAGCATACAATGAGCAGTTCTTC. It codes for CASSLLSGIAYNEQFF.

This clonotype was observed at least ten times. The chain is built from TRBV12-3 or TRBV12-4 and TRBJ2-7, with a weak D call TRBD2 (5 bases). V was pared by 7 bases and J by 3 bases, with 10 bases between. There are 12 residues in the CDR3. The CDR3 sequence: CASNQRVYEQYF. CDR3 nucleotides: TGTGCCAGCAACCAGAGGGTCTACGAGCAGTACTTC.

Many counts were recorded for this clonotype. The genes are TRBV7-9 and TRBJ2-7, with D unclear. The CDR3 loop spans 14 amino acids. The germline gives CDR1 SEHNR, CDR2 FQNEAQ (reference sequence). The germline V and J ends were trimmed by 6 bases and 2 bases, with 14 bases remaining between them. Here the CDR3 reads CASSMSSTAYEQYF. The CDR3 bases are TGTGCCAGCAGTATGAGTAGTACGGCCTACGAGCAGTACTTC.

The sample holds a few counts of this clonotype. The chain uses TRBV7-7 and TRBJ2-1; no reliable D call. CDR1 is SSHAT and CDR2 is FNYEAQ in the germline V gene (reference sequence). The CDR3 runs to 14 residues. Trimming stripped 5 bases from V and 5 bases from J, with 13 bases between. CDR3 sequence: CASSQRHGDNEQFF. In DNA form, the CDR3 reads TGTGCCAGCAGCCAGAGACACGGCGACAATGAGCAGTTCTTC.

The chain carries TRBV12-3 or TRBV12-4 and TRBJ2-2; the D gene could be TRBD1 or TRBD2 (5 bases each). Trimming removed 3 bases at V and 5 bases at J, with 13 bases between. There are 15 residues in the CDR3. CDR3 sequence reads: CASSFLGERTGELFF. CDR3 in DNA: TGTGCCAGCAGTTTCTTGGGGGAGAGGACCGGGGAGCTGTTTTTT.

In this sample, this clonotype turned up many times. The chain couples TRBV12-3 or TRBV12-4 to TRBJ2-1; a possible D gene is TRBD1 (6 bases). This CDR3 has 14 residues. V was clipped by 6 bases and J by 10 bases, with 19 bases between them. CDR3 nucleotides: TGTGCCAGCAGCGGACCCCCCAGGGGTGGAGAGCAGTTCTTC. This translates into CASSGPPRGGEQFF.

This clonotype has ten or more counts. V usage is TRBV20-1 and J usage is TRBJ2-3; no clear D. The length of the CDR3 is 17 residues. Trimming removed 0 bases from V and 1 base from J, with 17 bases in between. Germline CDR1 reads DFQATT; CDR2 reads SNEGSKA (reference sequence). The CDR3 spells CSARDPIRMRRTDTQYF. The CDR3 coding sequence is TGCAGTGCTAGAGATCCGATTAGGATGAGACGCACAGATACGCAGTATTTT.

This clonotype was seen repeatedly, ten times or more. CDR3 protein: CASSPDGEFYEQYF. Written as DNA, the CDR3 is TGCGCCAGCAGCCCCGATGGCGAGTTCTACGAGCAGTACTTC. This rearrangement joins TRBV4-1 to TRBJ2-7, with unresolved D. The germline V gene encodes CDR1 MGHRA and CDR2 YSYEKL. The CDR3 sequence is 14 residues long. V gave up 4 bases and J gave up 3 bases, with 13 bases separating them.

The table lists this clonotype with many counts. The J gene is TRBJ2-4, the V gene TRBV4-3; the D gene is possibly TRBD2 (5 bases). V lost 0 bases and J lost 1, with 13 bases in between. The CDR3 consists of 17 residues. From germline, CDR1 is LGHNA and CDR2 YSLEER. In nucleotides, the CDR3 is TGCGCCAGCAGCCAAGAAAACGGGATAAAGGCCAAAAACATTCAGTACTTC. Translation: CASSQENGIKAKNIQYF.

The chain combines TRBV5-1 with TRBJ2-7; maybe TRBD2 (5 bases). Trimming removed 1 base from V and 0 bases from J, with 17 bases in between. CDR1 is SGHRS, CDR2 YFSETQ, per germline. This CDR3 contains 17 residues. CDR3 nucleotides: TGCGCCAGCAGCTTGATAAGCCCCCCCCGGGGCTCCTACGAGCAGTACTTC. Its translation: CASSLISPPRGSYEQYF.

This clonotype was seen many times. The V gene is TRBV27, the J gene TRBJ1-2; D is possibly TRBD1 (5 bases). Trimming cost V 7 bases and J 4 bases, with 22 bases left between them. The CDR3 contains 16 residues. CDR1 and CDR2 from the germline V gene are MNHEY and SMNVEV (reference sequence). CDR3 residues: CASTTGGAQGLYGYTF. In DNA, the CDR3 is TGTGCCAGCACCACAGGAGGGGCGCAGGGTCTCTATGGCTACACCTTC.

This rearrangement joins TRBV7-2 to TRBJ1-1; 9 bases are a match to TRBD1. This CDR3 is built from 15 residues. Trimming cost V 1 base and J 4 bases; bases outside gene matches: 4. Looked up from germline, CDR1 is SGHTA and CDR2 is FQGNSA. CDR3: CASSLVGQGFTEAFF. The CDR3 nucleotides read TGTGCCAGCAGCTTAGTCGGACAGGGGTTCACTGAAGCTTTCTTT.

This clonotype was seen many times. The chain is built from TRBV29-1 and TRBJ2-5; the D gene is possibly TRBD1 (5 bases). V lost 4 bases to trimming and J lost 5 bases, with 8 bases between them. CDR1 is SQVTM and CDR2 is ANQGSEA in the germline V gene. The CDR3 contains 11 residues. The CDR3 region has the DNA TGCAGCGTTGCTCAGGGTGAGACCCAGTACTTC. This sequence encodes CSVAQGETQYF.

In its sample, this clonotype was seen many times. The junction departs from the called germline gene at one end, perhaps through a read error. This chain connects TRBV7-6 to TRBJ2-7, with D perhaps being TRBD1 or TRBD2 (6 bases each). The germline V gene encodes CDR1 SGHVS and CDR2 FNYEAQ. The CDR3 contains 12 residues. In nucleotides, the CDR3 is TGTGCCAGCAGCCCCGAGGAAGGGGGGCTGGACTTC. As protein: CASSPEEGGLDF.

A remark on this clonotype: This may stem from a read error, because a much larger clone lies one nucleotide away. V gene TRBV4-1 combines with J gene TRBJ1-6; D call uncertain. In germline, CDR1 is MGHRA, CDR2 YSYEKL. Trimming took 0 bases from V and 17 from J, leaving 23 bases between them. The CDR3 is made up of 16 amino acids. The CDR3 protein is CASSQDRTSSFRRVHF. The CDR3 region has the DNA TGCGCCAGCAGCCAAGACAGAACCAGTTCTTTTCGCCGGGTCCACTTT.

This clonotype was seen only once. One end of the junction does not line up with germline, which may come from a read error. This chain uses TRBV27 with TRBJ2-1, with 14 bases fitting TRBD2. This CDR3 spans 17 amino acids. Germline values: CDR1 MNHEY, CDR2 SMNVEV (reference sequence). The CDR3 spells CASRGLAGEFSYSEQFF. CDR3 nucleotides: TGTGCCAGCAGGGGACTAGCGGGAGAGTTTTCCTACAGTGAGCAGTTCTTC.

This clonotype was observed at least ten times. The rearrangement joins TRBV3-1 to TRBJ1-3, with TRBD1 identical over 9 bases. The germline CDR1 and CDR2 sequences are LGHDT and YNNKEL (reference sequence). V dropped 2 bases and J dropped 4; count of bases not matched to a gene: 9. CDR3 length: 17 residues. The DNA for the CDR3 is TGTGCCAGCAGCCAAAACCCGGGACAGGGATCCGGAAACACCATATATTTT. Translating gives CASSQNPGQGSGNTIYF.

This clonotype occurred many times. The V call is TRBV20-1, the J call TRBJ2-1; 12 bases match TRBD2. Trimming took 4 bases from V and 1 from J; bases not matched to a gene: 5. Germline CDR1 DFQATT, CDR2 SNEGSKA (reference sequence). The CDR3 sequence is 16 residues long. This chain's CDR3 is CSAMSSGRVSYNEQFF. In DNA, the CDR3 is TGCAGTGCTATGTCTAGCGGGAGGGTATCCTACAATGAGCAGTTCTTC.

This clonotype was seen a few times. V usage is TRBV7-2 and J usage is TRBJ1-2, with 7 bases fitting TRBD1. This CDR3 contains 15 residues. CDR1 and CDR2 from the germline V gene are SGHTA and FQGNSA. Trimming at V came to 4 bases and at J to 2 bases, leaving 7 bases not matched to a gene. Written as DNA, the CDR3 is TGTGCCAGCAGCTCACTAGGGACAGCAAACTATGGCTACACCTTC. Translated, it gives CASSSLGTANYGYTF.

The gene calls are TRBV28 and TRBJ2-5, with 7 bases that match TRBD1. This CDR3 has 14 amino acids. With V trimmed by 6 bases and J by 7 bases, 11 bases remained unmatched. From germline, CDR1 is MDHEN and CDR2 SYDVKM. The CDR3 DNA follows: TGTGCCAGCAGAAAAAGGGGGCTAATCGGGACCCAGTACTTC. Its protein product is CASRKRGLIGTQYF.

This clonotype has just a few counts. The V and J genes are TRBV3-1 and TRBJ2-7; D remains unclear. V was pared by 8 bases and J by 0 bases, with 17 bases between. The CDR3 covers 15 residues. Germline-derived CDR1 and CDR2 are LGHDT and YNNKEL (reference sequence). CDR3: CASCPHPSPSYEQYF. For the CDR3, the DNA is TGTGCCAGCTGCCCTCACCCCTCTCCCTCCTACGAGCAGTACTTC.

This clonotype was found a few times. This chain joins TRBV18 and TRBJ2-1; D remains ambiguous. V was trimmed by 3 bases and J by 0 bases, leaving 12 bases between them. The CDR3 spans 16 residues. Germline CDR1 and CDR2: KGHSH and LQKENI. The CDR3 sequence is CASSPWYLNSYNEQFF. The CDR3 DNA is TGTGCCAGCTCACCTTGGTACTTGAACTCCTACAATGAGCAGTTCTTC.

This clonotype was found many times. J is TRBJ2-1 and V is TRBV20-1; 12 bases map to TRBD1. CDR3 length equals 14 residues. Germline assignment: CDR1 DFQATT and CDR2 SNEGSKA (reference sequence). V was clipped by 5 bases and J by 8 bases; unmatched bases: 7. The CDR3, as DNA: TGCAGTGCTGTCGGGACAGGGGGCTGGGATGAGCAGTTCTTC. The encoded protein is CSAVGTGGWDEQFF.